Listed below are T cell receptor beta chains from one sample, sequenced in a study of shared T cell receptors in the human thymus. Sequenced by immunoSEQ multiplex PCR; TCRdb stores in-frame clones only, minus some. Here the sample spans hundreds of thousands of clones, about 87% being singletons. These same data were also listed under a study on human thymus T cells.

The sample comprised thymocytes. The receptors were gathered from a boy under two years old with a congenital heart defect. The CDR3 runs from the conserved cysteine through the conserved F or W. A D gene is named only where the DNA matches it firmly. The listing skips clone size in some rows; elsewhere it reads once, few, many or a size class.

v_call: TRBV5-1; j_call: TRBJ2-3; d_call: .; clone_size: .; cdr3_nt: TGCGCCAGCAGCTTAGTCGGACAGCTAATTGGGACACCACACACAGATACGCAGTATTTT; cdr3_aa: CASSLVGQLIGTPHTDTQYF
v_call: TRBV5-8; j_call: TRBJ2-3; d_call: .; clone_size: .; cdr3_nt: TGTGCCAGCAGCTTACCAGTCAGGCCGCGTACGCAGTATTTT; cdr3_aa: CASSLPVRPRTQYF
v_call: TRBV7-3; j_call: TRBJ2-1; d_call: TRBD2; clone_size: .; cdr3_nt: TGTGCCAGCAGCCTAAGGACTAGCGGGGGGGTGCATGAGCAGTTCTTC; cdr3_aa: CASSLRTSGGVHEQFF
v_call: TRBV9; j_call: TRBJ1-2; d_call: TRBD1; clone_size: .; cdr3_nt: TGTGCCAGCAGCGTACGAGAGGGGACAGCGTATGGCTACACCTTC; cdr3_aa: CASSVREGTAYGYTF
v_call: TRBV19; j_call: TRBJ1-1; d_call: TRBD1; clone_size: .; cdr3_nt: TGTGCCAGTAGTTTGAGGACAGGAATCGTCACTGAAGCTTTCTTT; cdr3_aa: CASSLRTGIVTEAFF
v_call: TRBV6-5; j_call: TRBJ1-2; d_call: .; clone_size: .; cdr3_nt: TGTGCCAGCACCGATCGGGCTAACTATGGCTACACCTTC; cdr3_aa: CASTDRANYGYTF
v_call: TRBV4-3; j_call: TRBJ1-1; d_call: .; clone_size: once; cdr3_nt: TGCGCCAGCAGCCAAGATTGGTGGGGCAAGGGTGAAGCTTTCTTT; cdr3_aa: CASSQDWWGKGEAFF
v_call: TRBV30; j_call: TRBJ2-1; d_call: .; clone_size: .; cdr3_nt: TGTGCCTGGAGGAGGCTACTAAACAATGAGCAGTTCTTC; cdr3_aa: CAWRRLLNNEQFF
v_call: TRBV19; j_call: TRBJ1-5; d_call: .; clone_size: .; cdr3_nt: TGTGCCAGTAGTAGGGCCGGAATCGGCAATCAGCCCCAGCATTTT; cdr3_aa: CASSRAGIGNQPQHF
v_call: TRBV4-3; j_call: TRBJ2-7; d_call: .; clone_size: .; cdr3_nt: TGCGCCAGCAGCCAAGGAGGCAGCTCCTACGAGCAGTACTTC; cdr3_aa: CASSQGGSSYEQYF